The 18 T cell receptor beta chains listed next were all sequenced from one sample in a study of blood T cell repertoires in COVID-19. Assay: immunoSEQ multiplex PCR; the TCRdb copy retains only in-frame clones and omits some. The sample holds more than 300,000 clones, approximately 90% seen once. The sequencing input was PBMCs or T cells enriched from blood (not recorded which). Receptors originate from a woman aged 30 to 39 who had been exposed to COVID-19.

The V and J genes are TRBV9 and TRBJ2-1; D is perhaps TRBD1 (6 bases). CDR3 length: 17 amino acids. V was pared by 5 bases and J by 8 bases, with 26 bases between. Germline values: CDR1 SGDLS, CDR2 YYNGEE. CDR3 loop: CASSNRAFSYSLDEQFF. CDR3 nucleotides: TGTGCCAGCAGTAACAGGGCTTTCTCCTATTCCTTAGATGAGCAGTTCTTC.

The rearrangement uses TRBV5-1 and TRBJ1-2, with a tentative D call TRBD1 (5 bases). V was pared by 0 bases and J by 8 bases, with 11 bases between. The CDR3 is 13 amino acids. Germline CDR1 and CDR2: SGHRS and YFSETQ. The CDR3 bases are TGCGCCAGCAGCTTGGAGAAGGGGTTCGGCTACACCTTC. The encoded protein is CASSLEKGFGYTF.

The table lists this clone with a few counts. The CDR3 loop reads CASSQLLAGGYEQYF. The CDR3 DNA reads as TGTGCCAGCAGCCAATTGCTCGCAGGAGGCTACGAGCAGTACTTC. This chain joins TRBV3-1 (or the pseudogene TRBV3-2) and TRBJ2-7; a weak D match, TRBD2 (5 bases). V dropped 2 bases and J dropped 3 bases, with 14 bases sitting between them. The CDR3 contains 15 residues. Germline-derived CDR1 and CDR2 are LGHDT and YNNKEL (reference sequence).

A remark on this clone: A read error may account for a junction end that differs from germline. J is TRBJ2-2 and V is TRBV7-2; D is uncertain. Germline V CDR1 and CDR2: SGHTA, FQGNSA. The CDR3 length is 14 residues. Here the CDR3 reads CASSLGTNSGELFF. CDR3 nucleotide sequence: TGTGCCAGCAGCTTAGGAACCAACAGCGGGGAGCTGTTTTTT. The full variable domain, completed using reference TRBV7-2 and TRBJ2-2, is GAGVSQSPSNKVTEKGKDVELRCDPISGHTALYWYRQSLGQGLEFLIYFQGNSAPDKSGLPSDRFSAERTGGSVSTLTIQRTQQEDSAVYLCASSLGTNSGELFFGEGSRLTVL.

The rearrangement links TRBV11-3 to TRBJ2-3, with D hard to call. CDR3 length: 12 residues. The V gene lost 6 bases and the J gene lost 6 bases, with 10 bases spanning the gap. Germline-derived CDR1 and CDR2 are SGHNT and YENEEA. The CDR3 region is CASSRGDDTQYF. The CDR3 DNA reads as TGTGCCAGCAGTAGAGGCGATGATACGCAGTATTTT.

The genes are TRBV10-1 and TRBJ2-5, with 9 bases identical to TRBD1. The CDR3 contains 16 residues. V dropped 7 bases and J dropped 4; count of bases not matched to a gene: 13. Per germline, CDR1 WNHNN and CDR2 SYGVQD (reference sequence). The DNA of the CDR3 is TGCGCCAGCACCGCCAACAGGGGGCGCCCCTCAGAGACCCAGTACTTC. Translating it yields CASTANRGRPSETQYF.

The V call is TRBV18, the J call TRBJ2-3, with a weak D call TRBD2 (6 bases). Germline-derived CDR1 and CDR2 are KGHSH and LQKENI. The CDR3 has 16 amino acids. With 3 bases removed from V and 1 base from J, the gap between germline ends came to 14 bases. The CDR3 coding sequence is TGTGCCAGCTCACCGGGTTCCGGCGGGGGCACAGATACGCAGTATTTT. Translating gives CASSPGSGGGTDTQYF. Based on the CDR3 plus reference TRBV18 and TRBJ2-3, the full variable domain is NAGVMQNPRHLVRRRGQEARLRCSPMKGHSHVYWYRQLPEEGLKFMVYLQKENIIDESGMPKERFSAEFPKEGPSILRIQQVVRGDSAAYFCASSPGSGGGTDTQYFGPGTRLTVL.

This clone was detected only once. The rearrangement joins TRBV5-1 to TRBJ1-2; possible D gene TRBD1, 6 bases. In germline, CDR1 is SGHRS, CDR2 YFSETQ. Between the trimmed V and J ends, which lost 5 bases and 4 bases, there was a span of 15 bases. The CDR3 has 14 residues. CDR3 sequence reads: CASRNLDSSYGYTF. The CDR3 nucleotides are TGCGCCAGCAGGAATTTGGACAGCTCCTATGGCTACACCTTC.

The rearrangement uses TRBV7-9 and TRBJ1-2; the D gene is possibly TRBD1 (5 bases). The CDR3 consists of 14 residues. Germline V CDR1 and CDR2: SEHNR, FQNEAQ (reference sequence). V lost 5 bases and J lost 8, with 18 bases in between. This chain's CDR3 is CASSITGAAGGYTF. The CDR3 DNA reads TGTGCCAGCAGCATCACCGGGGCCGCGGGGGGCTACACCTTC.

This chain joins TRBV7-6 and TRBJ1-3, with TRBD1 as a possible D gene (6 bases). The CDR3 sequence is 17 residues long. Trimming cost V 2 bases and J 0 bases, with 14 bases left between them. Per the germline V gene, CDR1 is SGHVS and CDR2 is FNYEAQ. The CDR3 nucleotides are TGTGCCAGCAGCTTATTCTCCGACAGGTACTCTGGAAACACCATATATTTT. Amino acids: CASSLFSDRYSGNTIYF.

This chain links TRBV18 with TRBJ1-2; 10 nucleotides align to TRBD1. The CDR3 loop spans 16 amino acids. Germline V gives CDR1 KGHSH, CDR2 LQKENI. V dropped 8 bases and J dropped 8; count of bases not matched to a gene: 17. This chain's CDR3 is CASRPPGDRGSGGYTF. CDR3 DNA sequence: TGTGCCAGCCGACCCCCGGGGGACAGGGGCTCGGGAGGCTACACCTTC.

In nucleotides, the CDR3 is TGTGCCAGTTCCTGGAGCGTCTGGGAAAAACTGTTTTTT. Its translation: CASSWSVWEKLFF. The rearrangement joins TRBV19 to TRBJ1-4; the D is unclear. V was cut by 8 bases and J by 8 bases, with 15 bases left in between. Germline V gene lookup returns CDR1 LNHDA and CDR2 SQIVND (reference sequence). CDR3 length: 13 residues. The whole variable domain, filled in from reference TRBV19 and TRBJ1-4, reads DGGITQSPKYLFRKEGQNVTLSCEQNLNHDAMYWYRQDPGQGLRLIYYSQIVNDFQKGDIAEGYSVSREKKESFPLTVTSAQKNPTAFYLCASSWSVWEKLFFGSGTQLSVL.

The chain links TRBV10-3 to TRBJ1-2; D is unresolved. The germline V gene has CDR1 ENHRY and CDR2 SYGVKD. The CDR3 is 13 amino acids. V lost 2 bases and J lost 5, with 9 bases in between. The CDR3 coding sequence is TGTGCCATCAGTGAGGGGCAAGTATATGGCTACACCTTC. It is translated as CAISEGQVYGYTF.

This clone showed up just once. V is TRBV5-1 and J is TRBJ2-1, with D tentatively TRBD2 (6 bases). Germline V gene data show CDR1 as SGHRS and CDR2 as YFSETQ. Trimming shortened V by 3 bases and J by 8 bases, and 15 bases separated the two germline ends. CDR3 size: 14 residues. The CDR3, as DNA: TGCGCCAGCAGCTCCTACGCGGGGTCCTATGAGCAGTTCTTC. Protein product: CASSSYAGSYEQFF.

The CDR3 DNA sequence: TGTGCCAGCAGTTACTACAGGGAACCCTACGAGCAGTACTTC. Amino acids: CASSYYREPYEQYF. V gene TRBV6-6 combines with J gene TRBJ2-7; D possibly corresponds to TRBD1 (6 bases). V lost 1 base to trimming and J lost 2 bases, with 9 bases between them. Germline CDR1 and CDR2: MNHNY and SVGAGI (reference sequence). CDR3 length equals 14 residues.

V and J are TRBV7-8 and TRBJ1-2; no clear D gene. The CDR3 spans 15 residues. Trimming removed 5 bases from V and 0 bases from J, with 13 bases in between. Germline V gene sequence: CDR1 SGHVS, CDR2 FQNEAQ. This CDR3 is CASSRGGLSNYGYTF. Written as DNA, the CDR3 is TGTGCCAGCAGCCGAGGTGGACTGTCTAACTATGGCTACACCTTC.

The chain couples TRBV27 to TRBJ1-5, with D uncertain. The CDR3 extends over 13 amino acids. The ends were cut back, 2 bases at V and 5 bases at J, with 7 bases in the middle. The germline gives CDR1 MNHEY, CDR2 SMNVEV (reference sequence). CDR3 residues: CASSLREDQPQHF. CDR3 coding DNA: TGTGCCAGCAGTTTACGGGAAGATCAGCCCCAGCATTTT.

This clone was counted once. The genes are TRBV19 and TRBJ2-3; 7 bases map to TRBD1. V lost 7 bases, J lost 2 bases, and 9 bases stayed unmatched. The CDR3 extends over 15 amino acids. Per the germline V gene, CDR1 is LNHDA and CDR2 is SQIVND (reference sequence). Here the CDR3 DNA reads TGTGCCAGTACCAGGACAGGCCGACTCACAGATACGCAGTATTTT. This codes for CASTRTGRLTDTQYF.